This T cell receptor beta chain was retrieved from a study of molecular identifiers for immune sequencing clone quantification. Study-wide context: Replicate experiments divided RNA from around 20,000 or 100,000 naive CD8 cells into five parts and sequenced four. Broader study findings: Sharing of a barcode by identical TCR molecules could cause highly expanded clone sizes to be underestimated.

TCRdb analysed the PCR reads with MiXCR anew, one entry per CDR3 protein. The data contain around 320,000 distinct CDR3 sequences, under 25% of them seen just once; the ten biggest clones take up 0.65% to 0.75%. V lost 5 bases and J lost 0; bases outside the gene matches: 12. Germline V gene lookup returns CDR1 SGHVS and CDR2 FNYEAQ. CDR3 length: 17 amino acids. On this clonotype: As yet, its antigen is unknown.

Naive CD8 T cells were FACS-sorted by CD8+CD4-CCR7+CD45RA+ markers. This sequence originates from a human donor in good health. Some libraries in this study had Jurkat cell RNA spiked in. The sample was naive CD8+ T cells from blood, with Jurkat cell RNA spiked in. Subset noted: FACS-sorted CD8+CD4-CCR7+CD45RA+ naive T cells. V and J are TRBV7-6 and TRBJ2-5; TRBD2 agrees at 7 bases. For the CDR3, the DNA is TGTGCCAGCAGCCGAAACATCCCGGGGGGAAACCAAGAGACCCAGTACTTC. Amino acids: CASSRNIPGGNQETQYF.